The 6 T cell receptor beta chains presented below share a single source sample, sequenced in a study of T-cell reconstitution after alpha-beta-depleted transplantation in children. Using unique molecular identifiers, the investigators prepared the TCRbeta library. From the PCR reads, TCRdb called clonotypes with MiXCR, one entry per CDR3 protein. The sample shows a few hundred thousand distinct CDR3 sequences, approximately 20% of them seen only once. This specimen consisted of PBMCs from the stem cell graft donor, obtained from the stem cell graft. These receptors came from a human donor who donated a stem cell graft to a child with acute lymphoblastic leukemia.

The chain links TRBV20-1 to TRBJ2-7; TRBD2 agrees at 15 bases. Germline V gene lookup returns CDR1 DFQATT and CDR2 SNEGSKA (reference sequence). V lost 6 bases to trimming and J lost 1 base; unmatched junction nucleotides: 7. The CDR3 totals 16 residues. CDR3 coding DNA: TGCAGTGCCGCCGGGACTAGCGGGAGGCTTTCCTACGAGCAGTACTTC. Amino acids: CSAAGTSGRLSYEQYF.

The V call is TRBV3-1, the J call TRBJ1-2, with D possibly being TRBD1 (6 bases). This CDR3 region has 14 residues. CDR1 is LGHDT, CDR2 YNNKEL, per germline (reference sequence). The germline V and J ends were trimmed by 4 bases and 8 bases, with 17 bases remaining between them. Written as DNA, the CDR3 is TGTGCCAGCAGCCCCCCTACAGGGAGAGGCGGCTACACCTTC. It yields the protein CASSPPTGRGGYTF.

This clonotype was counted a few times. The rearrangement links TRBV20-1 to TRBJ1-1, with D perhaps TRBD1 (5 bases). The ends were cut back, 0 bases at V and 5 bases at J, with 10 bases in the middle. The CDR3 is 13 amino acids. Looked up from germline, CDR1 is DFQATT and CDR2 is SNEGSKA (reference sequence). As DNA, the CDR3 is TGCAGTGCTAGAGATCCAGGGAGGACTGAAGCTTTCTTT. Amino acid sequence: CSARDPGRTEAFF.

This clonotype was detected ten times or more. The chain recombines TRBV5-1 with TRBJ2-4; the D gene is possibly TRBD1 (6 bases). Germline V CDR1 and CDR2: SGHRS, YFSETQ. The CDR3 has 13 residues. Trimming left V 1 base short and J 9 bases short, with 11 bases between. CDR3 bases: TGCGCCAGCAGCTTGAGGACAGCAGGCATTCAGTACTTC. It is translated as CASSLRTAGIQYF.

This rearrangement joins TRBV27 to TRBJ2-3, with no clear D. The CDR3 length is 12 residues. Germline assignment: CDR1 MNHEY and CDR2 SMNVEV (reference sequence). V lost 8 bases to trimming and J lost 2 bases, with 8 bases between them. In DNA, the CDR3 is TGTGCCAGCGGTTCTTACACAGATACGCAGTATTTT. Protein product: CASGSYTDTQYF.

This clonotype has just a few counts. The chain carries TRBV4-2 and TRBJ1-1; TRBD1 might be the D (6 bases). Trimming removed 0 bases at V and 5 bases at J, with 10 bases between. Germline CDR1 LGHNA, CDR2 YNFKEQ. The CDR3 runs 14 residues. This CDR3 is CASSQDSRGTEAFF. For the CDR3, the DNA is TGTGCCAGCAGCCAAGATAGTAGGGGGACTGAAGCTTTCTTT.